These 22 T cell receptor beta chains came from one sample sequenced in a study of blood T cell repertoires in COVID-19 (dated by TCRdb to about 2020). Libraries were prepared through the immunoSEQ multiplex PCR assay. TCRdb retrieved this table from immuneACCESS and kept in-frame rearrangements only. Not all clones are present; in checked studies, unresolved V genes account for under half, and no reason is known for the remainder. The sample profile shows about 240,000 clones; approximately 80% of them were found once. Around 2% of the sample is taken by the ten largest. What was sequenced was peripheral blood. All receptors derive from a man aged 30-40 years who had recovered from COVID-19.

The chain employs TRBV2 and TRBJ2-5; D unresolved. Germline lookup yields CDR1 SNHLY and CDR2 FYNNEI. Trimming shortened V by 6 bases and J by 1 base, and 9 bases separated the two germline ends. This CDR3 comprises 13 residues. The CDR3 spells CASRAVPQETQYF. CDR3 sequence (DNA): TGTGCCAGCAGGGCTGTACCCCAAGAGACCCAGTACTTC.

The J gene is TRBJ2-4, the V gene TRBV5-6; 9 nucleotides agree with TRBD1. J lost 7 bases, V lost 0 bases, and 2 bases had no gene match. The CDR3 covers 14 residues. Germline CDR1 SGHDT, CDR2 YYEEEE. Here the CDR3 reads CASSLAGQGNIQYF. The CDR3 bases are TGTGCCAGCAGCTTGGCGGGACAGGGCAACATTCAGTACTTC.

The chain couples TRBV19 to TRBJ2-2, with 8 bases matching TRBD1. Germline V CDR1 and CDR2: LNHDA, SQIVND (reference sequence). The CDR3 spans 16 residues. V shed 6 bases, J shed 5 bases, and the junction held 11 bases outside the gene matches. The CDR3 spells CASSRSTGVVTGELFF. The CDR3 DNA sequence: TGTGCCAGTAGCCGGTCGACAGGGGTGGTTACCGGGGAGCTGTTTTTT.

Details on this clone: Different DNA sequences within this sample yield the same CDR3. The V and J genes are TRBV4-2 and TRBJ1-1; possible D gene TRBD1, 6 bases. Looked up from germline, CDR1 is LGHNA and CDR2 is YNFKEQ. The V gene lost 4 bases and the J gene lost 1 base, with 10 bases spanning the gap. This CDR3 is built from 14 residues. As DNA, the CDR3 is TGTGCCAGCAGCCTTGGACAGACGAACACTGAAGCTTTCTTT. Its translation is CASSLGQTNTEAFF.

This CDR3 reads CASSPRQREAFF. The CDR3 coding sequence is TGTGCCAGCAGTCCCCGTCAGCGTGAAGCTTTCTTT. This chain connects TRBV12-3 or TRBV12-4 to TRBJ1-1; D is uncertain. The CDR3 covers 12 residues. The V end lost 5 bases, the J end lost 7 bases, and 11 bases lay between the germline ends.

This clone occurred once. V usage is TRBV18 and J usage is TRBJ1-2, with 8 positions matching TRBD1. This CDR3 comprises 17 residues. Germline assignment: CDR1 KGHSH and CDR2 LQKENI. V lost 4 bases to trimming and J lost 5 bases; unmatched junction nucleotides: 15. Written as DNA, the CDR3 is TGTGCCAGCTCACTGAACTCCGATGGGACAGGAGTTTATGGCTACACCTTC. This codes for CASSLNSDGTGVYGYTF.

The CDR3 nucleotides are TGTGCCACCAATGGCGGGGGCCGGATGGGGGGCGAGCAGTACTTC. Translating it yields CATNGGGRMGGEQYF. The chain carries TRBV15 and TRBJ2-7; TRBD2 is a possible D gene (7 bases). Germline assignment: CDR1 LNHNV and CDR2 YYDKDF (reference sequence). The CDR3 has 15 amino acids. V was trimmed by 7 bases and J by 6 bases, leaving 22 bases between them.

This clone was counted only a few times. V usage is TRBV6-5 and J usage is TRBJ2-2, with a possible D match to TRBD2 (6 bases). The CDR3 runs 13 residues. V was shortened by 8 bases and J by 0 bases, with 7 bases between the two germline ends. Germline loops: CDR1 MNHEY, CDR2 SVGAGI. The CDR3 protein is CASSGANTGELFF. The CDR3 DNA is TGTGCCAGCTCGGGGGCGAACACCGGGGAGCTGTTTTTT.

The J gene is TRBJ1-5, the V gene TRBV2; 7 nucleotides match TRBD1. V was clipped by 3 bases and J by 3 bases; unmatched bases: 5. Germline V gene data show CDR1 as SNHLY and CDR2 as FYNNEI. The CDR3 covers 15 residues. The CDR3 coding sequence is TGTGCCAGCAGTGAGGGGACAGCTATCAATCAGCCCCAGCATTTT. It yields the protein CASSEGTAINQPQHF.

The chain carries TRBV27 and TRBJ2-4; 10 nucleotides align to TRBD1. The CDR3 covers 14 residues. Germline CDR1 reads MNHEY; CDR2 reads SMNVEV (reference sequence). The V gene end was trimmed by 6 bases and the J gene end by 6 bases; junction bases not matched to a gene: 5. CDR3 region: CASRPTGGVNIQYF. The DNA for the CDR3 is TGTGCCAGCAGACCGACAGGGGGCGTAAACATTCAGTACTTC.

This chain uses TRBV11-2 with TRBJ1-1; 12 bases are a match to TRBD1. Germline CDR1 and CDR2: SGHAT and FQNNGV. Trimming at V came to 5 bases and at J to 7 bases, leaving 8 bases not matched to a gene. This CDR3 region has 15 residues. DNA for the CDR3: TGTGCCAGCAGCGCGACCGGGACAGGGGGCTATGAAGCTTTCTTT. Translating gives CASSATGTGGYEAFF. Full variable domain (remainder filled in from reference TRBV11-2 and TRBJ1-1): EAGVAQSPRYKIIEKRQSVAFWCNPISGHATLYWYQQILGQGPKLLIQFQNNGVVDDSQLPKDRFSAERLKGVDSTLKIQPAKLEDSAVYLCASSATGTGGYEAFFGQGTRLTVV.

The chain employs TRBV15 and TRBJ2-3; TRBD1 matches at 7 bases. CDR1 and CDR2 from the germline V gene are LNHNV and YYDKDF (reference sequence). The J segment lost 3 bases and the V segment lost 5 bases, leaving 8 bases of the junction unmatched. The CDR3 consists of 15 residues. The CDR3 DNA reads TGTGCCACCAGCGGGCGACAGGGTGGGACAGATACGCAGTATTTT. It yields the protein CATSGRQGGTDTQYF.

V usage is TRBV6-6 and J usage is TRBJ2-1; TRBD2 agrees at 8 bases. The ends lost 7 bases at V and 8 bases at J; junction bases unmatched: 7. Germline CDR1 MNHNY, CDR2 SVGAGI (reference sequence). This CDR3 spans 13 amino acids. The CDR3 here is CASNIAGRDEQFF. The CDR3, as DNA: TGTGCCAGCAATATAGCGGGACGGGATGAGCAGTTCTTC.

The genes are TRBV10-3 and TRBJ1-2; 11 nucleotides agree with TRBD1. Per the germline V gene, CDR1 is ENHRY and CDR2 is SYGVKD. Unmatched junction bases numbered 17, after V lost 7 bases and J lost 7 bases. The CDR3 sequence is 17 residues long. CDR3 coding DNA: TGTGCCATCAATACCGGGACAGGGGGTTCAGTTCATCCTGGCTACACCTTC. Translation gives CAINTGTGGSVHPGYTF.

The chain carries TRBV19 and TRBJ2-5, with TRBD2 matching 11 bases. The junction had 5 bases not matched to a gene; V was cut back by 2 bases and J by 0 bases. Germline CDR1 reads LNHDA; CDR2 reads SQIVND (reference sequence). This CDR3 region has 17 residues. The CDR3 DNA follows: TGTGCCAGTAGTATAAGACTAGCGGGGCGGTACCAAGAGACCCAGTACTTC. This codes for CASSIRLAGRYQETQYF.

The genes are TRBV7-2 and TRBJ2-7, with a tentative D call TRBD2 (5 bases). The CDR3 loop spans 14 amino acids. V lost 5 bases, J lost 6 bases, and 17 bases lay in between. Germline loops: CDR1 SGHTA, CDR2 FQGNSA. The CDR3 nucleotides read TGTGCCAGCAGCCCCGGGGTGGACTTCGGCGAGCAGTACGTC. Translating it yields CASSPGVDFGEQYV.

The chain carries TRBV7-6 and TRBJ1-5, with TRBD1 identical over 9 bases. This CDR3 contains 15 residues. V trimming: 5 bases; J trimming: 3 bases; junction bases outside the gene matches: 5. Per the germline V gene, CDR1 is SGHVS and CDR2 is FNYEAQ. The CDR3 DNA sequence: TGTGCCAGCAGCCGGGGACAGGGCTACAATCAGCCCCAGCATTTT. It yields the protein CASSRGQGYNQPQHF.

This clone was detected once. This chain joins TRBV3-1 (or the pseudogene TRBV3-2) and TRBJ1-5, with a weak D call TRBD1 (6 bases). CDR1 LGHDT and CDR2 YNNKEL come from the germline V gene (reference sequence). There are 14 residues in the CDR3. The V end lost 2 bases, the J end lost 5 bases, and 10 bases lay between the germline ends. CDR3 in amino acids: CASSQTQGDQPQHF. The CDR3, as DNA: TGTGCCAGCAGCCAAACACAGGGAGATCAGCCCCAGCATTTT.

The table lists this clone with a few counts. V usage is TRBV19 and J usage is TRBJ1-5; 8 positions match TRBD1. After removal of 10 bases from V and 7 bases from J, the junction contained 6 bases not matched to a gene. The CDR3 contains 12 residues. CDR1 LNHDA and CDR2 SQIVND come from the germline V gene (reference sequence). The CDR3 is CATAGGGQPQHF. The CDR3 coding sequence is TGTGCCACAGCAGGGGGCGGGCAGCCCCAGCATTTT.

This clone was seen only once. The rearrangement joins TRBV4-1 to TRBJ1-3, with 8 nucleotides matching TRBD1. The CDR3 is 16 amino acids. Per the germline V gene, CDR1 is MGHRA and CDR2 is YSYEKL. The junction had 9 bases not matched to a gene; V was cut back by 4 bases and J by 4 bases. The CDR3 DNA is TGCGCCAGCAGCCGTGAAGAGGGACAGGACGGAAACACCATATATTTT. The encoded protein is CASSREEGQDGNTIYF.

The rearrangement joins TRBV4-1 to TRBJ2-7; 15 nucleotides match TRBD2. CDR3 length: 19 residues. Germline values: CDR1 MGHRA, CDR2 YSYEKL. The J segment lost 2 bases and the V segment lost 4 bases, leaving 12 bases of the junction unmatched. Here the CDR3 reads CASSPGSGTSGGPAYEQYV. CDR3 sequence (DNA): TGCGCCAGCAGCCCGGGGTCCGGGACTAGCGGGGGGCCCGCCTACGAGCAGTACGTC.

The gene calls are TRBV20-1 and TRBJ1-3, with D unclear. The CDR3 sequence is 11 residues long. CDR1 DFQATT and CDR2 SNEGSKA come from the germline V gene (reference sequence). CDR3 residues: CSRRSGNTIYF. The CDR3 DNA is TGCAGCAGGCGCTCTGGAAACACCATATATTTT.